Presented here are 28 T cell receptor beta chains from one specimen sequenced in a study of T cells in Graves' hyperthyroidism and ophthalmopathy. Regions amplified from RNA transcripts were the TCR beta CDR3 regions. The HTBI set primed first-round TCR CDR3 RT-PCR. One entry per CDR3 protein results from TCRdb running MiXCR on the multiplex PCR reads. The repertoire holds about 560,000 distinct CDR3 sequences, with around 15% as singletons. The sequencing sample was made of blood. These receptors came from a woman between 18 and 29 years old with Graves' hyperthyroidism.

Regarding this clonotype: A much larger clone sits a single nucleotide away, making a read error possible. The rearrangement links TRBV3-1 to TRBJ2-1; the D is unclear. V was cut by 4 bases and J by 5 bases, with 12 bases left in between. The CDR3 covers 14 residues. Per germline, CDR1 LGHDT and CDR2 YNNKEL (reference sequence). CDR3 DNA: TGTGCCAGCAGCCCAATCCTCCTGAACAATGAGCAGTTCTTC. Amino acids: CASSPILLNNEQFF.

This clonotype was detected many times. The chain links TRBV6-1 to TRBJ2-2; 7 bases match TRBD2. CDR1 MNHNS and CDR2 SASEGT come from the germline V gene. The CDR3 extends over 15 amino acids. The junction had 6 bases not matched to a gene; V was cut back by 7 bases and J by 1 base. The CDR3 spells CASTRRGVNTGELFF. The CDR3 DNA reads TGTGCCAGCACCCGTCGGGGGGTGAACACCGGGGAGCTGTTTTTT.

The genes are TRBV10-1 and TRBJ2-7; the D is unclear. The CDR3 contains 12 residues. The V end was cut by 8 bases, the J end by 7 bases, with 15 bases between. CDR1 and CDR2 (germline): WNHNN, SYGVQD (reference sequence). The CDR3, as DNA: TGCGCCAGCCGAGCAGAATTGGGGGAGCAGTACTTC. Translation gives CASRAELGEQYF.

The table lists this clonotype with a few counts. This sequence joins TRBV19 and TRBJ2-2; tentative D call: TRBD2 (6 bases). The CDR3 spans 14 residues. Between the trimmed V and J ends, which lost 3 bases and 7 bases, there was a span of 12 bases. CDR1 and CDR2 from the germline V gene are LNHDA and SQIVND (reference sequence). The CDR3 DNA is TGTGCCAGTAGTATTGGGCGGGGAAACGGGGAGCTGTTTTTT. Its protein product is CASSIGRGNGELFF.

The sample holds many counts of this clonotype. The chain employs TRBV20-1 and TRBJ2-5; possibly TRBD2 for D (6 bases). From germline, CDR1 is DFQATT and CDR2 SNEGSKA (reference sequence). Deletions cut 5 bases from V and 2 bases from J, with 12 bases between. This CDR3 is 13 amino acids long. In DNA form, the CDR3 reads TGCAGTGCTCGTGCTCTAGCGCAAGAGACCCAGTACTTC. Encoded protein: CSARALAQETQYF.

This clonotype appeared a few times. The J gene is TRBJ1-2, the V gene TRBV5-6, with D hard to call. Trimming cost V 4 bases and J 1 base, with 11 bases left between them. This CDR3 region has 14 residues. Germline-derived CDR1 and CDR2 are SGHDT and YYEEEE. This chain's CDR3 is CASSPLTLNYGYTF. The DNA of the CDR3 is TGTGCCAGCAGCCCACTGACCCTTAACTATGGCTACACCTTC.

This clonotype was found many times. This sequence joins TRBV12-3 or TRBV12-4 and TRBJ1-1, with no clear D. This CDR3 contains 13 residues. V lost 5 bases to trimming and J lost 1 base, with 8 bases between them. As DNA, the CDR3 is TGTGCCAGCAGTCCCCGGTCGAACACTGAAGCTTTCTTT. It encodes CASSPRSNTEAFF.

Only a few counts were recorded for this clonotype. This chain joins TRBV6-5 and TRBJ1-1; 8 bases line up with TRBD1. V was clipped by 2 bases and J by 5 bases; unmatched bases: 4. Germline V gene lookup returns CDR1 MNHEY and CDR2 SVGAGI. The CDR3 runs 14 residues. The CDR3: CASSYGRGLTEAFF. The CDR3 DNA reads TGTGCCAGCAGTTACGGCAGGGGGCTTACTGAAGCTTTCTTT.

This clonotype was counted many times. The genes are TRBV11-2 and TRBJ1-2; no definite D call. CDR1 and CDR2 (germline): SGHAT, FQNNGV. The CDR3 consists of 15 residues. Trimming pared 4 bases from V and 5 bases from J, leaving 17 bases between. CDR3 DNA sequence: TGTGCCAGCAGCTCATACCAACCCCGACTTTATGGCTACACCTTC. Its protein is CASSSYQPRLYGYTF.

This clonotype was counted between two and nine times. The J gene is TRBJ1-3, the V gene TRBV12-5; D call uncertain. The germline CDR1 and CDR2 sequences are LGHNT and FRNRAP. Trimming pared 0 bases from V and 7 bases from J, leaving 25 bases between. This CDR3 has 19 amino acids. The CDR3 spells CASGLVPGLTRSLENTIYF. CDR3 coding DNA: TGTGCTAGTGGTTTGGTACCTGGCCTGACACGGAGTTTGGAGAACACCATATATTTT.

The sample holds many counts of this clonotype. CDR3 sequence reads: CASSLYLRWEEDNEQFF. The CDR3 coding sequence is TGTGCCAGCAGCTTATATTTGCGGTGGGAAGAGGACAATGAGCAGTTCTTC. V is TRBV11-3 and J is TRBJ2-1; D not resolved. The germline V gene has CDR1 SGHNT and CDR2 YENEEA. This CDR3 spans 17 amino acids. Between the trimmed V and J ends, which lost 2 bases and 5 bases, there was a span of 19 bases.

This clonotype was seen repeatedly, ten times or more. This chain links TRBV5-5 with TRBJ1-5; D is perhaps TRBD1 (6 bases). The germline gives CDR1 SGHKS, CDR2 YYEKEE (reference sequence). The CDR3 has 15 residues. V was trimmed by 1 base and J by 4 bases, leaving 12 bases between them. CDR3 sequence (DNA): TGTGCCAGCAGCTTGTACAGGGATCGTAATCAGCCCCAGCATTTT. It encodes CASSLYRDRNQPQHF.

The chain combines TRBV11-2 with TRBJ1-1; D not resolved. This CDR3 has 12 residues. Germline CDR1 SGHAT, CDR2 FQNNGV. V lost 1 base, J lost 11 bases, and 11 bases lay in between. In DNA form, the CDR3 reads TGTGCCAGCAGCTTAGCATCGTATGAGGCTTTCTTT. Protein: CASSLASYEAFF.

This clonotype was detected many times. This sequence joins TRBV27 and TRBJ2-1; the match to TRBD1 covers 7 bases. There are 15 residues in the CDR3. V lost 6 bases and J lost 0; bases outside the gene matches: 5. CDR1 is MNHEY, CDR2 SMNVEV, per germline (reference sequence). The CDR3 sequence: CASRKGQSSYNEQFF. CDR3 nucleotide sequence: TGTGCCAGCAGAAAGGGACAGAGCTCCTACAATGAGCAGTTCTTC.

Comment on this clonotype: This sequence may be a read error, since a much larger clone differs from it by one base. CDR3 sequence reads: CASSWDGVYEQYF. CDR3 nucleotide sequence: TGTGCCAGCAGCTGGGACGGGGTATACGAGCAGTACTTC. This rearrangement joins TRBV11-2 to TRBJ2-7, with D perhaps given as TRBD1 or TRBD2 (5 bases each). CDR3 length equals 13 residues. Trimming shortened V by 4 bases and J by 4 bases, and 11 bases separated the two germline ends. Germline-derived CDR1 and CDR2 are SGHAT and FQNNGV.

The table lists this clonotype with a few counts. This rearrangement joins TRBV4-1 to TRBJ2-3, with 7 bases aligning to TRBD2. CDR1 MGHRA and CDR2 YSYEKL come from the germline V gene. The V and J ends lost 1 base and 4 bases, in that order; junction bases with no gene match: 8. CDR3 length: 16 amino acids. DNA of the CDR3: TGCGCCAGCAGCCAAGGGAGGGCGGGAGTGGCAGATACGCAGTATTTT. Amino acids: CASSQGRAGVADTQYF.

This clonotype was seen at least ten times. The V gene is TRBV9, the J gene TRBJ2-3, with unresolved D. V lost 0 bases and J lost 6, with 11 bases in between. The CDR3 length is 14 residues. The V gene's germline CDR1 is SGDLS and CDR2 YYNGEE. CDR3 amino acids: CASSVAASADTQYF. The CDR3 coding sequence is TGTGCCAGCAGCGTAGCAGCCTCGGCGGATACGCAGTATTTT.

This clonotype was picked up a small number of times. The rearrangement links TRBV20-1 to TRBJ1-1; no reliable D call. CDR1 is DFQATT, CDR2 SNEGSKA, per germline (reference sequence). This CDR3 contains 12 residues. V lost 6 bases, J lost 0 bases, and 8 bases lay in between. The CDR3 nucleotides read TGCAGTGCAAATACAGTGAACACTGAAGCTTTCTTT. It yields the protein CSANTVNTEAFF.

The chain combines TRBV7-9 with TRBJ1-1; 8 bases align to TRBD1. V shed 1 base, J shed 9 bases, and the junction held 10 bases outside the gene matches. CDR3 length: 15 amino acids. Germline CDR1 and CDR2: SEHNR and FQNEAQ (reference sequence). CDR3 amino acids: CASSLGGGQDHQAFF. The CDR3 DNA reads TGTGCCAGCAGCTTAGGGGGGGGACAGGACCATCAAGCTTTCTTT.

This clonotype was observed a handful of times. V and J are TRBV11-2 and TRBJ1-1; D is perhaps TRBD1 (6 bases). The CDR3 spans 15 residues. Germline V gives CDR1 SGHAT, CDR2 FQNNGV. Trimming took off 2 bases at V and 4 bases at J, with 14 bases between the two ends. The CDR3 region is CASSLLGGGGTEAFF. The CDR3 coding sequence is TGTGCCAGCAGCTTATTAGGAGGGGGGGGCACTGAAGCTTTCTTT. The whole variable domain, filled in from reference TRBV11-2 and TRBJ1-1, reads EAGVAQSPRYKIIEKRQSVAFWCNPISGHATLYWYQQILGQGPKLLIQFQNNGVVDDSQLPKDRFSAERLKGVDSTLKIQPAKLEDSAVYLCASSLLGGGGTEAFFGQGTRLTVV.

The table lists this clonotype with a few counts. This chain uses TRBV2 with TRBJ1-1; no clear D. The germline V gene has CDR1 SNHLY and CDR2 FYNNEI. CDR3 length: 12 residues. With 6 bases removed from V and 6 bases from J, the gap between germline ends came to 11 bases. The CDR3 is CASRPDRAEAFF. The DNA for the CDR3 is TGTGCCAGCAGACCAGATCGGGCTGAAGCTTTCTTT.

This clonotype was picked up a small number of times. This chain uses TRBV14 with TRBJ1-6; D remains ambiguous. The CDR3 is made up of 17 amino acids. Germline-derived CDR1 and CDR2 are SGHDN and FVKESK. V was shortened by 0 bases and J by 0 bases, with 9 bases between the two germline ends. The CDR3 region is CASSQETGSSYNSPLHF. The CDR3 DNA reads TGTGCCAGCAGCCAAGAAACGGGAAGCTCCTATAATTCACCCCTCCACTTT.

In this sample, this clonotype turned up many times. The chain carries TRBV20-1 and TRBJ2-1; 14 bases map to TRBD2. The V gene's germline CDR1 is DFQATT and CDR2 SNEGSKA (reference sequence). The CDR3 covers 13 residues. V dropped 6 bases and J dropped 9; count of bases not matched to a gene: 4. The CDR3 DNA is TGCAGTGCCCGGGGACTAGCGGGGGCTGAGCAGTTCTTC. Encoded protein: CSARGLAGAEQFF.

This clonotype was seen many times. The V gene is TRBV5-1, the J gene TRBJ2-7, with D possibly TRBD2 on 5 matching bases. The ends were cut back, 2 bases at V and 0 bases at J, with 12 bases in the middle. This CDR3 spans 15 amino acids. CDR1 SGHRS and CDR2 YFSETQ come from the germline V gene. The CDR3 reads CASSFDSGSSYEQYF. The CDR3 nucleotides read TGCGCCAGCAGCTTTGACTCGGGGAGCTCCTACGAGCAGTACTTC. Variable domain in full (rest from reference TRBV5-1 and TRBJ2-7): KAGVTQTPRYLIKTRGQQVTLSCSPISGHRSVSWYQQTPGQGLQFLFEYFSETQRNKGNFPGRFSGRQFSNSRSEMNVSTLELGDSALYLCASSFDSGSSYEQYFGPGTRLTVT.

CDR3 loop: CSARDSGGDPDTQYF. The CDR3 nucleotides read TGCAGTGCTAGAGATAGCGGGGGGGACCCCGATACGCAGTATTTT. This rearrangement joins TRBV20-1 to TRBJ2-3, with TRBD2 identical over 11 bases. This CDR3 region has 15 residues. Germline CDR1 and CDR2: DFQATT and SNEGSKA (reference sequence). Trimming took 0 bases from V and 6 from J; bases not matched to a gene: 5.

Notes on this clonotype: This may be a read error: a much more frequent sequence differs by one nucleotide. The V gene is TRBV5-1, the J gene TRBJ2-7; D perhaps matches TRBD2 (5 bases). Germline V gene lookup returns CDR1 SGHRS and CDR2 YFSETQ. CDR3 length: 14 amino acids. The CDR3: CASSLAGPGLELYF. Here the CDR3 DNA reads TGCGCCAGCAGCTTGGCCGGCCCCGGACTCGAGCTGTACTTC.

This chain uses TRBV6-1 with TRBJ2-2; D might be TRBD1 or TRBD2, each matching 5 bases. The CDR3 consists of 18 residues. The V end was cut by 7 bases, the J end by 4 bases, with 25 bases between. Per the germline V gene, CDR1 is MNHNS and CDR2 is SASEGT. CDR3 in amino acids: CASKSPTGRSISTGELFF. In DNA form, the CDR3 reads TGTGCCAGCAAAAGCCCAACGGGGCGCTCTATATCCACCGGGGAGCTGTTTTTT.

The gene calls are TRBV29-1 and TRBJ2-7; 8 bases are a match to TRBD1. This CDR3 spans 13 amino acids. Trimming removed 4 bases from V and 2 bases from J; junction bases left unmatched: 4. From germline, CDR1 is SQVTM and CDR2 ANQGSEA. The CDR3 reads CSVGQGLTYEQYF. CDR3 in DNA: TGCAGCGTTGGACAGGGGCTAACCTACGAGCAGTACTTC.